Below, 31 T cell receptor beta chains from the same sample are listed, as sequenced in a study of blood T cell repertoires in COVID-19. Method: immunoSEQ multiplex PCR; TCRdb's copy keeps in-frame clones and lacks some. Among under 250,000 clones listed, over 80% were seen once. Specimen: peripheral blood. The source is a man in his forties with acute or convalescent COVID-19.

V is TRBV10-3 and J is TRBJ1-4; TRBD1 matches at 7 bases. The CDR3 has 15 residues. V shed 0 bases and J 4 bases; nucleotides not matched to a gene: 2. Germline CDR1 and CDR2: ENHRY and SYGVKD. The CDR3 reads CAISESGDSNEKLFF. The CDR3 DNA is TGTGCCATCAGTGAGTCAGGGGACAGTAATGAAAAACTGTTTTTT.

The CDR3 spells CASNRGGGYEQYF. In DNA form, the CDR3 reads TGCGCCAGCAACCGGGGCGGGGGCTACGAGCAGTACTTC. The genes are TRBV5-1 and TRBJ2-7; 7 bases agree with TRBD2. Germline assignment: CDR1 SGHRS and CDR2 YFSETQ. V shed 6 bases and J 3 bases; nucleotides not matched to a gene: 6. The CDR3 runs to 13 residues.

This clone was recorded once. The chain recombines TRBV21-1 with TRBJ1-5; the D call in the table, TRBD1, was not verified against the DNA. TRBV21-1 is assigned pseudogene status. CDR3 length: 14 amino acids. CDR3 DNA: TGTGCCAGCATCCCGCAGGGGGCAAATCAGCCCCAGCATTTT. This translates into CASIPQGANQPQHF.

The gene calls are TRBV5-5 and TRBJ1-2; D is undetermined. Between the trimmed V and J ends, which lost 4 bases and 8 bases, there was a span of 21 bases. The CDR3 spans 15 residues. Germline values: CDR1 SGHKS, CDR2 YYEKEE (reference sequence). CDR3 nucleotide sequence: TGTGCCAGCAGCCGTAGAGGCGGGAATGAAGAAGGCTACACCTTC. Its translation: CASSRRGGNEEGYTF.

This clone appeared a few times. The CDR3 DNA sequence: TGTGCCAGCAGTTTTCACGGAGACCAGCCCCAGCATTTT. This sequence encodes CASSFHGDQPQHF. The gene calls are TRBV12-3 or TRBV12-4 and TRBJ1-5; no clear D gene. The CDR3 loop spans 13 amino acids. V was pared by 3 bases and J by 7 bases, with 10 bases between.

Turning to this clone: The sample contains more than one DNA sequence encoding this CDR3. The chain carries TRBV15 and TRBJ1-2, with D unresolved. V shed 0 bases and J shed 4 bases, with 3 bases lying between them. Germline V gene sequence: CDR1 LNHNV, CDR2 YYDKDF (reference sequence). This CDR3 is built from 12 residues. The CDR3 bases are TGTGCCACCAGCAGAGACAGCTATGGCTACACCTTC. It yields the protein CATSRDSYGYTF.

This chain uses TRBV19 with TRBJ2-7; perhaps TRBD1 as D (5 bases). Germline V lookup: CDR1 LNHDA, CDR2 SQIVND (reference sequence). This CDR3 has 13 residues. The V gene lost 3 bases and the J gene lost 2 bases, with 8 bases spanning the gap. The CDR3: CASSMQGPYEQYF. The CDR3 DNA reads TGTGCCAGTAGTATGCAGGGCCCCTACGAGCAGTACTTC.

The chain couples TRBV19 to TRBJ1-2, with a weak D call TRBD1 (5 bases). The CDR3 spans 14 residues. Trimming left V 5 bases short and J 2 bases short, with 12 bases between. CDR1 is LNHDA and CDR2 is SQIVND in the germline V gene (reference sequence). In DNA form, the CDR3 reads TGTGCCAGTAGTTGGGACTGGCGAAACTATGGCTACACCTTC. Amino acids: CASSWDWRNYGYTF.

V usage is TRBV5-1 and J usage is TRBJ2-7, with TRBD1 identical over 12 bases. Germline V gene lookup returns CDR1 SGHRS and CDR2 YFSETQ. The length of the CDR3 is 18 residues. Losses at the gene ends were 0 bases for V and 5 bases for J; bases not matched to a gene: 12. For the CDR3, the DNA is TGCGCCAGCAGCTTGGGGACCTTTACGGGACAGGGGGCCCACGAGCAGTACTTC. As protein: CASSLGTFTGQGAHEQYF.

The chain links TRBV3-1 (or the pseudogene TRBV3-2) to TRBJ1-1; D gene uncertain. The CDR3 sequence is 13 residues long. In germline, CDR1 is LGHDT, CDR2 YNNKEL (reference sequence). The V and J ends lost 1 base and 2 bases respectively, with 5 bases between them. CDR3 in DNA: TGTGCCAGCAGCCAAGTCATCAACACTGAAGCTTTCTTT. Amino acid sequence: CASSQVINTEAFF.

This clone was observed a few times. The chain employs TRBV7-9 and TRBJ1-1; a possible D gene is TRBD1 (5 bases). CDR1 is SEHNR and CDR2 is FQNEAQ in the germline V gene (reference sequence). Trimming removed 4 bases at V and 7 bases at J, with 19 bases between. The CDR3 totals 15 residues. CDR3 sequence reads: CASSSMALTVGEAFF. The DNA of the CDR3 is TGTGCCAGCAGCTCCATGGCTTTGACAGTCGGTGAAGCTTTCTTT.

V gene TRBV10-3 combines with J gene TRBJ2-1, with 13 nucleotides matching TRBD2. V lost 4 bases to trimming and J lost 10 bases; unmatched junction nucleotides: 10. This CDR3 has 16 residues. The germline V gene encodes CDR1 ENHRY and CDR2 SYGVKD. This CDR3 is CAISGRTSGSRREQFF. Written as DNA, the CDR3 is TGTGCCATCAGTGGCCGGACTAGCGGGAGCCGCAGAGAGCAGTTCTTC.

The chain couples TRBV5-1 to TRBJ2-7, with D possibly matching TRBD2 (6 bases). This CDR3 is built from 13 residues. Trimming cost V 0 bases and J 7 bases, with 11 bases left between them. In germline, CDR1 is SGHRS, CDR2 YFSETQ. CDR3 DNA: TGCGCCAGCAGCTTGGTGGAGGGGAGGGAGCAGTACTTC. Amino acids: CASSLVEGREQYF.

The table lists this clone with a few counts. The chain has TRBV30 and TRBJ1-6; 8 positions match TRBD1. This CDR3 is 14 amino acids long. Germline V lookup: CDR1 GTSNPN, CDR2 SVGIG (reference sequence). J was trimmed by 8 bases and V by 1 base; bases with no gene match: 4. The CDR3 DNA reads TGTGCCTGGAGTGCCTTACAGGGGGATTCACCCCTCCACTTT. Protein: CAWSALQGDSPLHF.

The V and J genes are TRBV23-1 and TRBJ2-4; D gene ambiguous. TRBV23-1 is assigned to the ORF class and has an uncertain function. This CDR3 spans 17 amino acids. V lost 0 bases and J lost 0, with 12 bases in between. The chain's CDR3 is CASSQSRTSVAKNIQYF. The CDR3 coding sequence is TGCGCCAGCAGTCAATCGAGAACTTCGGTAGCCAAAAACATTCAGTACTTC.

The chain carries TRBV7-3 and TRBJ1-2, with D maybe TRBD1 (6 bases). V lost 3 bases to trimming and J lost 6 bases, with 11 bases between them. The CDR3 length is 13 residues. CDR1 and CDR2 (germline): SGHTA, FQGTGA. Here the CDR3 reads CASSLPQGHGYTF. In DNA form, the CDR3 reads TGTGCCAGCAGCTTGCCCCAGGGGCATGGCTACACCTTC.

This chain joins TRBV4-1 and TRBJ1-1; D perhaps matches TRBD1 (5 bases). V lost 1 base and J 4 bases, leaving 13 bases between the germline ends. This CDR3 is built from 15 residues. Germline lookup yields CDR1 MGHRA and CDR2 YSYEKL. This chain's CDR3 is CASSQGVRGGTEAFF. The CDR3 DNA reads as TGCGCCAGCAGCCAAGGAGTGAGGGGAGGCACTGAAGCTTTCTTT.

The V gene is TRBV29-1, the J gene TRBJ1-1; a weak D match, TRBD1 (5 bases). The length of the CDR3 is 12 residues. The germline CDR1 and CDR2 sequences are SQVTM and ANQGSEA. The V end lost 5 bases, the J end lost 1 base, and 8 bases lay between the germline ends. The CDR3 region has the DNA TGCAGCGTTAAGGGGTGGAACACTGAAGCTTTCTTT. It is translated as CSVKGWNTEAFF. The full variable domain, rest sourced from reference TRBV29-1 and TRBJ1-1, is SAVISQKPSRDICQRGTSLTIQCQVDSQVTMMFWYRQQPGQSLTLIATANQGSEATYESGFVIDKFPISRPNLTFSTLTVSNMSPEDSSIYLCSVKGWNTEAFFGQGTRLTVV.

This rearrangement joins TRBV11-3 to TRBJ1-1; 8 nucleotides agree with TRBD1. Germline values: CDR1 SGHNT, CDR2 YENEEA. Germline trimming cut 5 bases from V and 11 bases from J; bases unmatched to any gene: 22. CDR3 length: 17 amino acids. CDR3 residues: CASSPPGFRQGNPIAFF. CDR3 nucleotide sequence: TGTGCCAGCAGCCCACCAGGCTTTCGACAGGGGAACCCGATTGCTTTCTTT.

The chain employs TRBV15 and TRBJ1-2; no clear D gene. Germline CDR1 and CDR2: LNHNV and YYDKDF (reference sequence). This CDR3 is built from 13 residues. V dropped 0 bases and J dropped 10 bases, with 12 bases sitting between them. CDR3 in amino acids: CATSRDFEGAYTF. In nucleotides, the CDR3 is TGTGCCACCAGCAGAGATTTCGAGGGCGCCTACACCTTC.

The V and J genes are TRBV7-2 and TRBJ2-2, with D possibly TRBD1 on 7 matching bases. The ends were cut back, 1 base at V and 6 bases at J, with 12 bases in the middle. The germline V gene encodes CDR1 SGHTA and CDR2 FQGNSA. This CDR3 spans 15 amino acids. For the CDR3, the DNA is TGTGCCAGCAGCTTAGGACAGGGAGGAGCCGGGGAGCTGTTTTTT. It codes for CASSLGQGGAGELFF.

This sequence joins TRBV5-4 and TRBJ2-7; no definite D call. The CDR3 length is 12 residues. CDR1 and CDR2 from the germline V gene are SGHNT and YYREEE (reference sequence). Between the trimmed V and J ends, which lost 7 bases and 1 base, there was a span of 9 bases. This CDR3 reads CASSDNSYEQYF. The DNA for the CDR3 is TGTGCCAGCTCCGACAATTCCTACGAGCAGTACTTC. Together with reference TRBV5-4 and TRBJ2-7, the CDR3 gives the full variable domain: ETGVTQSPTHLIKTRGQQVTLRCSSQSGHNTVSWYQQALGQGPQFIFQYYREEENGRGNFPPRFSGLQFPNYSSELNVNALELDDSALYLCASSDNSYEQYFGPGTRLTVT.

The chain uses TRBV5-6 and TRBJ1-1, with 11 bases matching TRBD1. This CDR3 is built from 15 residues. Germline loops: CDR1 SGHDT, CDR2 YYEEEE. Germline trimming cut 4 bases from V and 2 bases from J; bases unmatched to any gene: 4. In DNA form, the CDR3 reads TGTGCCAGCAGCCCGGACAGGGGGCGCAACACTGAAGCTTTCTTT. It specifies CASSPDRGRNTEAFF.

The chain joins TRBV6-5 to TRBJ2-3; possibly TRBD2 for D (6 bases). Trimming took 6 bases from V and 7 from J, leaving 17 bases between them. This CDR3 comprises 14 residues. The germline gives CDR1 MNHEY, CDR2 SVGAGI. The CDR3 here is CASSPPGGGYTQYF. The CDR3 DNA reads TGTGCCAGCAGCCCCCCAGGAGGAGGGTATACGCAGTATTTT.

The J gene is TRBJ1-1, the V gene TRBV28; possible D gene TRBD1, 6 bases. The CDR3 totals 13 residues. Trimming cost V 5 bases and J 8 bases, with 15 bases left between them. Germline values: CDR1 MDHEN, CDR2 SYDVKM. CDR3 bases: TGTGCCAGCAGTCCACCCGGGACAAAGGAAGCTTTCTTT. Residues: CASSPPGTKEAFF.

This rearrangement joins TRBV27 to TRBJ1-2; D is possibly TRBD1 (6 bases). The CDR3 runs 14 residues. V was trimmed by 6 bases and J by 0 bases, leaving 11 bases between them. CDR1 is MNHEY, CDR2 SMNVEV, per germline (reference sequence). In nucleotides, the CDR3 is TGTGCCAGCAGGGAGACAGGAGCTAACTATGGCTACACCTTC. Amino acids: CASRETGANYGYTF.

The chain recombines TRBV15 with TRBJ1-5; D perhaps matches TRBD1 (5 bases). The CDR3 spans 16 residues. The V and J ends lost 5 bases and 6 bases respectively, with 20 bases between them. Germline CDR1 and CDR2: LNHNV and YYDKDF (reference sequence). CDR3 residues: CATSGGVHGAGQPQHF. The CDR3 DNA reads as TGTGCCACCAGCGGGGGGGTCCACGGGGCCGGTCAGCCCCAGCATTTT.

The chain recombines TRBV7-2 with TRBJ2-3; 8 bases agree with TRBD1. This CDR3 comprises 16 residues. After removal of 4 bases from V and 5 bases from J, the junction contained 11 bases not matched to a gene. In germline, CDR1 is SGHTA, CDR2 FQGNSA. The DNA of the CDR3 is TGTGCCAGCAGCTCAGTGATCAGGGGGCTGGGAGATACGCAGTATTTT. This gives the protein CASSSVIRGLGDTQYF.

DNA for the CDR3: TGTGCCAGCAGCTCCCGGGACAGCTCCAATGAGCAGTTCTTC. Encoded protein: CASSSRDSSNEQFF. This sequence joins TRBV7-2 and TRBJ2-1; 7 nucleotides align to TRBD1. CDR3 length: 14 residues. Trimming took 4 bases from V and 6 from J; bases not matched to a gene: 6. The germline CDR1 and CDR2 sequences are SGHTA and FQGNSA.

This chain connects TRBV14 to TRBJ1-6; unclear D gene. V was pared by 4 bases and J by 9 bases, with 7 bases between. Germline V gene data show CDR1 as SGHDN and CDR2 as FVKESK. This CDR3 has 12 residues. DNA of the CDR3: TGTGCCAGCAGCCCTGGGAGTTCACCCCTCCACTTT. Amino acid sequence: CASSPGSSPLHF. The whole variable domain, filled in from reference TRBV14 and TRBJ1-6, reads EAGVTQFPSHSVIEKGQTVTLRCDPISGHDNLYWYRRVMGKEIKFLLHFVKESKQDESGMPNNRFLAERTGGTYSTLKVQPAELEDSGVYFCASSPGSSPLHFGNGTRLTVT.

This clone was recorded a few times. V is TRBV20-1 and J is TRBJ1-2; D not certain. Trimming pared 6 bases from V and 3 bases from J, leaving 8 bases between. Germline V gene lookup returns CDR1 DFQATT and CDR2 SNEGSKA (reference sequence). This CDR3 region has 11 residues. The CDR3 nucleotides are TGCAGTGCCATGGAGGACTATGGCTACACCTTC. It translates to CSAMEDYGYTF.